These T cell receptor beta chains were read from a single sample in a study of cytomegalovirus exposure and HLA in healthy donors. The data were produced by immunoSEQ multiplex PCR, yet TCRdb's version contains in-frame clones alone and is incomplete. The table includes some 85,000 clones, around 75% detected once. Sequences were obtained from PBMCs. The receptor set was obtained from a man aged 35-49 years in good health and CMV-seronegative. CDR3s include the opening cysteine and the closing phenylalanine or tryptophan. A D gene is named only where the DNA matches it firmly. Some rows have no size entry. The others give once, few or many, or a class for an expanded clone.

size: -
D: -
V: TRBV27
J: TRBJ2-5
DNA: TGTGCCAGCAGTTTGCGACACCTCTACCAAGAGACCCAGTACTTC
CDR3: CASSLRHLYQETQYF

size: -
D: -
V: TRBV7-7
J: TRBJ2-2
DNA: TGTGCCAGCAGCCCGTCGGGGGCCGGGGAGCTGTTTTTT
CDR3: CASSPSGAGELFF

size: -
D: -
V: TRBV6-5
J: TRBJ1-2
DNA: TGTGCCAGCAGGCCACAGGAGACCTATGGCTACACCTTC
CDR3: CASRPQETYGYTF

size: -
D: -
V: TRBV29-1
J: TRBJ1-1
DNA: TGCAGCGTGACCGGGACACCTGACACTGAAGCTTTCTTT
CDR3: CSVTGTPDTEAFF

size: -
D: TRBD1
V: TRBV6-6
J: TRBJ2-2
DNA: TGTGCCAGCAGCTTGGACAGGGCCTACACCGGGGAGCTGTTTTTT
CDR3: CASSLDRAYTGELFF

size: -
D: TRBD2
V: TRBV19
J: TRBJ2-5
DNA: TGTGCCAGCCGACTAGCCGGGGAGACCCAGTACTTC
CDR3: CASRLAGETQYF

size: few
D: TRBD2
V: TRBV4-2
J: TRBJ2-2
DNA: TGTGCCAGCAGCCAAACTAGCGGGGGGTTTTGGACCGGGGAGCTGTTTTTT
CDR3: CASSQTSGGFWTGELFF

size: -
D: TRBD1
V: TRBV10-3
J: TRBJ2-7
DNA: TGTGCCATCAGTGAGTCGATCCCTGGGACAGGGACCTACGAGCAGTACTTC
CDR3: CAISESIPGTGTYEQYF

size: -
D: -
V: TRBV4-3
J: TRBJ2-1
DNA: TGCGCCAGCAGCCTCGGCGGGGGCCGTATTACCTCCTACAATGAGCAGTTCTTC
CDR3: CASSLGGGRITSYNEQFF

size: -
D: TRBD1
V: TRBV14
J: TRBJ1-4
DNA: TGTGCCAGCAGCCGGAGGGACAGCGAAAAACTGTTTTTT
CDR3: CASSRRDSEKLFF

size: -
D: TRBD2
V: TRBV5-5
J: TRBJ2-7
DNA: TGTGCCAGCAGCTTGATCGGGGGGGTTAGCTCCTACGAGCAGTACTTC
CDR3: CASSLIGGVSSYEQYF

size: once
D: -
V: TRBV9
J: TRBJ2-3
DNA: TGTGCCAGCAGCCCCAGTAATCTGGCTACAGATACGCAGTATTTT
CDR3: CASSPSNLATDTQYF

size: -
D: TRBD1
V: TRBV7-2
J: TRBJ2-7
DNA: TGTGCCAGCAGCCAGGGACAGGGTGGGGACGAGCAGTACTTC
CDR3: CASSQGQGGDEQYF

size: -
D: -
V: TRBV28
J: TRBJ1-2
DNA: TGTGCCAGCAGTAACAGGGTATACTACACCTTC
CDR3: CASSNRVYYTF

size: -
D: -
V: TRBV27
J: TRBJ1-1
DNA: TGTGCCAGCAGTTGGGGAGCTATGAACACTGAAGCTTTCTTT
CDR3: CASSWGAMNTEAFF

size: -
D: -
V: TRBV6-4
J: TRBJ2-2
DNA: TGTGCCAGCAGTCCTGAGGGTTTCACCGGGGAGCTGTTTTTT
CDR3: CASSPEGFTGELFF

size: once
D: -
V: TRBV11-1
J: TRBJ1-2
DNA: TGTGCCAGCAGCGATAGAGGGCACAATGGCTACACCTTC
CDR3: CASSDRGHNGYTF

size: -
D: TRBD1
V: TRBV11-2
J: TRBJ1-1
DNA: TGTGCCAGCAGCTTAGCGTTAAGGGCAGGGGGCACTGAAGCTTTCTTT
CDR3: CASSLALRAGGTEAFF

size: -
D: -
V: TRBV4-2
J: TRBJ1-2
DNA: TGTGCCAGCAGCCAAGAGTCAGGTGGCTATGGCTACACCTTC
CDR3: CASSQESGGYGYTF

size: few
D: -
V: TRBV7-2
J: TRBJ2-3
DNA: TGTGCCAGCAGCCTCGGGACTCCCAGGTCAGATACGCAGTATTTT
CDR3: CASSLGTPRSDTQYF

size: -
D: -
V: TRBV15
J: TRBJ1-6
DNA: TGTGCCACCAGCAGAGACAGGTTTTCACCCCTCCACTTT
CDR3: CATSRDRFSPLHF

size: -
D: TRBD2
V: TRBV30
J: TRBJ2-3
DNA: TGTGCCTGGAGTGTAAGTCTAGCGGTGAGAGATACGCAGTATTTT
CDR3: CAWSVSLAVRDTQYF

size: -
D: -
V: TRBV6-4
J: TRBJ2-1
DNA: TGTGCCAGCAGTGATTCCCGGCAGGGGCCGACCAATGAGCAGTTCTTC
CDR3: CASSDSRQGPTNEQFF

size: -
D: -
V: TRBV15
J: TRBJ1-6
DNA: TGTGCCACCAGCGGTAGGACAGACTTAAATTCACCCCTCCACTTT
CDR3: CATSGRTDLNSPLHF

size: -
D: TRBD1
V: TRBV5-4
J: TRBJ1-2
DNA: TGTGCCAGCAGCCCGGGACAGGGGCCTCCTCGTGGCTACACCTTC
CDR3: CASSPGQGPPRGYTF

size: -
D: TRBD1
V: TRBV28
J: TRBJ1-1
DNA: TGTGCCAGCAGTTTTGTAGGGGGCAGAACTGAAGCTTTCTTT
CDR3: CASSFVGGRTEAFF

size: -
D: -
V: TRBV9
J: TRBJ1-4
DNA: TGTGCCAGCAGCATAATGGGAGGGTCTAATGAAAAACTGTTTTTT
CDR3: CASSIMGGSNEKLFF

size: few
D: -
V: TRBV6-1
J: TRBJ2-7
DNA: TGTGCCAGCAGGTCGAGGGGACTCTACGAGCAGTACTTC
CDR3: CASRSRGLYEQYF

size: -
D: TRBD2
V: TRBV10-2
J: TRBJ2-4
DNA: TGCGCCAGCAGCCCCTTTGCTGGACGGGGGGGAGGAAACATTCAGTACTTC
CDR3: CASSPFAGRGGGNIQYF

size: -
D: TRBD1
V: TRBV28
J: TRBJ1-4
DNA: TGTGCCAGCAGTACTGGACAGGGGCCGTTAGAAAAACTGTTTTTT
CDR3: CASSTGQGPLEKLFF

size: -
D: -
V: TRBV7-2
J: TRBJ1-6
DNA: TGTGCCAGCAGCTTATGGTTTCGGGGGGATCCCCTCCACTTT
CDR3: CASSLWFRGDPLHF

size: -
D: TRBD1
V: TRBV7-6
J: TRBJ1-2
DNA: TGTGCCAGCAGCCCCACCGGGACAGGGAGCTATGGCTACCCCTTC
CDR3: CASSPTGTGSYGYPF

size: -
D: TRBD1
V: TRBV28
J: TRBJ1-2
DNA: TGTGCCAGCGGACCAGACAGGGTTCCCCTGGCTCGTGGCTACACCTTC
CDR3: CASGPDRVPLARGYTF

size: -
D: TRBD1
V: TRBV30
J: TRBJ2-7
DNA: TGTGCCTGGAGATTGGACAGGAGCTCCTACGAGCAGTACTTC
CDR3: CAWRLDRSSYEQYF

size: once
D: TRBD1
V: TRBV11-2
J: TRBJ2-1
DNA: TGTGCCAGCAGCTTCAATACAGGGGATCACGAGCAGTTCTTC
CDR3: CASSFNTGDHEQFF

size: -
D: -
V: TRBV20-1
J: TRBJ1-1
DNA: TGCAGTGCTCTTCGGGTGCGAGAAGCTTTCTTT
CDR3: CSALRVREAFF

size: -
D: -
V: TRBV2
J: TRBJ2-1
DNA: TGTGCCAGCATTCTATCTATATTCCGCTCCTACAATGAGCAGTTCTTC
CDR3: CASILSIFRSYNEQFF

size: few
D: TRBD2
V: TRBV6-4
J: TRBJ2-3
DNA: TGTGCCAGCAGTGATGGGCGGGGGTCGACAGATACGCAGTATTTT
CDR3: CASSDGRGSTDTQYF

size: -
D: TRBD1
V: TRBV7-8
J: TRBJ1-1
DNA: TGTGCCAGCAGCTTAGGCGACCGGGACAGTAACACTGAAGCTTTCTTT
CDR3: CASSLGDRDSNTEAFF

size: -
D: -
V: TRBV4-2
J: TRBJ1-1
DNA: TGTGCCAGCAACCGCGATACAGGGTTGAACACTGAAGCTTTCTTT
CDR3: CASNRDTGLNTEAFF

size: -
D: TRBD2
V: TRBV6-4
J: TRBJ2-1
DNA: TGTGCCAGCAGTCCTAGCGGGGGGGTCGATGAGCAGTTCTTC
CDR3: CASSPSGGVDEQFF

size: -
D: -
V: TRBV7-9
J: TRBJ1-4
DNA: TGTGCCAGCACCCGGCGGGGGAAGGGTGAAAAACTGTTTTTT
CDR3: CASTRRGKGEKLFF

size: -
D: TRBD1
V: TRBV28
J: TRBJ1-1
DNA: TGTGCCAGCAGTGCCAGCAGGACAGGGAGGAACACTGAAGCTTTCTTT
CDR3: CASSASRTGRNTEAFF

size: -
D: -
V: TRBV30
J: TRBJ1-2
DNA: TGTGCCTGGAGTGTAGGCGGGATTAGCTACACCTTC
CDR3: CAWSVGGISYTF

size: -
D: TRBD2
V: TRBV7-2
J: TRBJ2-5
DNA: TGTGCCAGCAGCCATACTAGCGGGGGGGTAGGTTATAGAGAGACCCAGTACTTC
CDR3: CASSHTSGGVGYRETQYF

size: few
D: -
V: TRBV18
J: TRBJ1-4
DNA: TGTGCCAGCTCACCATCTACAGGGAACGAAAAACTGTTTTTT
CDR3: CASSPSTGNEKLFF

size: -
D: -
V: TRBV6-5
J: TRBJ1-2
DNA: TGTGCCAGCAGTCCCGACACCTTCTATGGCTACACCTTC
CDR3: CASSPDTFYGYTF

size: -
D: -
V: TRBV29-1
J: TRBJ2-5
DNA: TGCAGCGTTGTAGTTAGGGGTTTCCAAGAGACCCAGTACTTC
CDR3: CSVVVRGFQETQYF

size: few
D: TRBD2
V: TRBV6-4
J: TRBJ2-5
DNA: TGTGCCAGCAGTGAGGCTAGCGGGGGGCAAGAGACCCAGTACTTC
CDR3: CASSEASGGQETQYF

size: -
D: TRBD2
V: TRBV7-6
J: TRBJ2-7
DNA: TGTGCCAGCAGCTTAGGGCTAGCGGGGACTGCGGGCGAGCAGTACTTC
CDR3: CASSLGLAGTAGEQYF

size: -
D: TRBD1
V: TRBV5-1
J: TRBJ1-3
DNA: TGCGCCAGCAGCTTGGGGGGAGCACAGGGGCGTACGGGAAACACCATATATTTT
CDR3: CASSLGGAQGRTGNTIYF

size: once
D: -
V: TRBV4-3
J: TRBJ1-2
DNA: TGCGCCAGCAGCCAAGATTCCGGCAGAGGCTATGGCTACACCTTC
CDR3: CASSQDSGRGYGYTF

size: -
D: TRBD2
V: TRBV27
J: TRBJ2-3
DNA: TGTGCCAGCAGTTTATTCCCCAGCGGGGGGGCGGCCGATACGCAGTATTTT
CDR3: CASSLFPSGGAADTQYF